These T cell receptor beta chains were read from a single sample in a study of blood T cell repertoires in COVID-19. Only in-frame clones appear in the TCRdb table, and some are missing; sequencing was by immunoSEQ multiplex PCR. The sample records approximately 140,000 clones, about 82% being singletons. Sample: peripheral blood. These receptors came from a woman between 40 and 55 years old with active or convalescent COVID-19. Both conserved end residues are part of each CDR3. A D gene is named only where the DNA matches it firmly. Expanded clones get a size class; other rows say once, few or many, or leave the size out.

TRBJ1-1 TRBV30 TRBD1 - TGTGCCTGGACTGCGGGGACAGGGTGGGTGGAGGCTTTCTTT CAWTAGTGWVEAFF
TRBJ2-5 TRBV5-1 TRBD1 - TGCGCCAGCAGCTTAACAGGGGCGGGTGGAGAGACCCAGTACTTC CASSLTGAGGETQYF
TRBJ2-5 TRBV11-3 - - TGTGCCAGCAGCGCCGCCGGGTACGAGACCCAGTACTTC CASSAAGYETQYF
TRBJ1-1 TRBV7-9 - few TGTGCCAGCCAGGGTATCACTGAAGCTTTCTTT CASQGITEAFF
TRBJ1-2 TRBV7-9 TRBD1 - TGTGCCAGCAGCTCCCAGGGGGGTGGCTACACCTTC CASSSQGGGYTF
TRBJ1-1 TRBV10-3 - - TGTGCCATCAGTCAACAGGGATCCGACACTGAAGCTTTCTTT CAISQQGSDTEAFF
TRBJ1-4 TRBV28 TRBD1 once TGTGCCAGCAGTTCAAACAGGGGGCATGAAAAACTGTTTTTT CASSSNRGHEKLFF
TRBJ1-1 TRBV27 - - TGTGCCAGCAGTTCGGACAGAGTGAACACTGAAGCTTTCTTT CASSSDRVNTEAFF
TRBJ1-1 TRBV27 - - TGTGCCAGCAGTTCCGGGGTGAACACTGAAGCTTTCTTT CASSSGVNTEAFF
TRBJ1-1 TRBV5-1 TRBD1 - TGCGCCAGCAGCCCACAGGGGGGGGTCACTGAAGCTTTCTTT CASSPQGGVTEAFF
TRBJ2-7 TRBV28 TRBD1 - TGTGCCAGCAGGGGGACCGACAGGGGGCTGTACTTC CASRGTDRGLYF
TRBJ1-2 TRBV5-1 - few TGCGCCAGCAGCTTGGCCGGTGGTAGATCCGGTAACTATGGCTACACCTTC CASSLAGGRSGNYGYTF
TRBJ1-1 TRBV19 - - TGTGCCAGTAGTATCGGCCTACGACGGGGTAACACTGAAGCTTTCTTT CASSIGLRRGNTEAFF
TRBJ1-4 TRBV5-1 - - TGCGCCAGCAGCTTGGCCGCAGGGAATGAAAAACTGTTTTTT CASSLAAGNEKLFF
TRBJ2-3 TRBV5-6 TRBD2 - TGTGCCAGCAGCGGGGGGACTAGCCGCGGCACAGATACGCAGTATTTT CASSGGTSRGTDTQYF
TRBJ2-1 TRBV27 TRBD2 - TGTGCCAGCAGTTTAGCGGGGGCCTACAATGAGCAGTTCTTC CASSLAGAYNEQFF
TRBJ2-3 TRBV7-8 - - TGTGCCAGCAGCCTAGGGAGAGCCACAGATACGCAGTATTTT CASSLGRATDTQYF
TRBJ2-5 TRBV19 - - TGTGCCAGTAGTAGTCCGTACCAAGAGACCCAGTACTTC CASSSPYQETQYF
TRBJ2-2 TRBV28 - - TGTGCCAGCAGTTTGATTTGGGGGCGAAGCACCGGGGAGCTGTTTTTT CASSLIWGRSTGELFF
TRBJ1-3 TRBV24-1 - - TGTGCCACCAGTGACCCGCGCGAATCTGGAAACACCATATATTTT CATSDPRESGNTIYF
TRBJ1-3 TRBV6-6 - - TGTGCCACCACCGGGTCTGGAAACACCATATATTTT CATTGSGNTIYF
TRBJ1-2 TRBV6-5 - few TGTGCCAGTGTCACAGGGTTCTCTAACTATGGCTACACCTTC CASVTGFSNYGYTF
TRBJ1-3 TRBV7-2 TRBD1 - TGTGCCGGGACAGGCTCTGGAAACACCATATATTTT CAGTGSGNTIYF
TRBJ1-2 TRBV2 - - TGTGCCAGCAGTGGCACAGGGACCTATGGCTACACCTTC CASSGTGTYGYTF
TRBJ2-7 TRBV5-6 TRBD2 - TGTGCCAGCAGCCGCGGGAGCTCCTACGAGCAGTACTTC CASSRGSSYEQYF
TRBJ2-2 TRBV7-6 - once TGTGCCAGCAGCTTAGGGACCCCGGGGAGTACCGGGGAGCTGTTTTTT CASSLGTPGSTGELFF
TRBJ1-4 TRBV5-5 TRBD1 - TGTGCCAGCAGCTTTTTAGGGACCCACCGGGACAGTAATGAAAAACTGTTTTTT CASSFLGTHRDSNEKLFF
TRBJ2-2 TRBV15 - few TGTGCCACCAGCAGAGATAGCACAAGGGGCACCGGGGAGCTGTTTTTT CATSRDSTRGTGELFF
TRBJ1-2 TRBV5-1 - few TGCGCCAGCAGCTTGGGTCGAGAGTCTTATGGCTACACCTTC CASSLGRESYGYTF
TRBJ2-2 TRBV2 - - TGTGCCAGCAGATGGACAGAGAACACCGGGGAGCTGTTTTTT CASRWTENTGELFF
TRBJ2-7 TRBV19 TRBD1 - TGTGCCAGTAGTAGGAAGGGACAGGAGTCCTACGAGCAGTACTTC CASSRKGQESYEQYF
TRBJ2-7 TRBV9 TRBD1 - TGTGCCAGCAGCCCCACAGGGGGGATTCTTAATGACGAGCAGTACTTC CASSPTGGILNDEQYF
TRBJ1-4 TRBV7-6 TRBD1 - TGTGCCAGCAGTCAATATCAGGGGGCCACTAATGAAAAACTGTTTTTT CASSQYQGATNEKLFF
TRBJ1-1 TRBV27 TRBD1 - TGTGCCAGCACCTACAGGGGGAACACTGAAGCTTTCTTT CASTYRGNTEAFF
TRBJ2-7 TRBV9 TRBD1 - TGTGCCAGCAGCGTAGATTATGGGACAGGCTCCTACGAGCAGTACTTC CASSVDYGTGSYEQYF
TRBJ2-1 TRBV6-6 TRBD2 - TGTGCCAGCAGTATTAGCGGGAGGGGCTACAATGAGCAGTTCTTC CASSISGRGYNEQFF
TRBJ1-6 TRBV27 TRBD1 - TGTGCCAGCGGACAGGAGATTAATTCACCCCTCCACTTT CASGQEINSPLHF
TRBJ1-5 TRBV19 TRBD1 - TGTGCCAGTAGTATACCGAGACAGGGTAGCAATCAGCCCCAGCATTTT CASSIPRQGSNQPQHF
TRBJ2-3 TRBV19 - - TGTGCCAGTAGTCAGGACTGGCCCGATACGCAGTATTTT CASSQDWPDTQYF
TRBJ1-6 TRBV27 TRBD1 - TGTGCCAGCAGTTTCCGGACAGGAGATAATTCACCCCTCCACTTT CASSFRTGDNSPLHF
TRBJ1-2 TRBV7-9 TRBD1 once TGTGCCAGCAGCACACAGGACAGGGTCAATGGCTACACCTTC CASSTQDRVNGYTF
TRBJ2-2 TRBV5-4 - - TGTGCCAGCAGCTTGGTTCGGACTCAAACGGCCGGGGAGCTGTTTTTT CASSLVRTQTAGELFF
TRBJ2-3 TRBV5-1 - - TGCGCCAGCAGCTTGACAGGTCTCACAGATACGCAGTATTTT CASSLTGLTDTQYF
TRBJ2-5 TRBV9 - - TGTGCCAGCAGCGTCGGGGGTGGGGCTTTCGTTCAAGAGACCCAGTACTTC CASSVGGGAFVQETQYF
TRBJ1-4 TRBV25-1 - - TGTGCCAGCAGCCAGGGGACAACTAATGAAAAACTGTTTTTT CASSQGTTNEKLFF